This TCR beta chain emerged from a study of Tregs in tolerant kidney transplant recipients. General study results and limits: No direct test of biological reproducibility was done here.

With respect to this clone: What it binds is not known.

Data came from immunoSEQ multiplex PCR; TCRdb stores just in-frame clones and leaves some out. Among some 240,000 clones listed, about 80% were seen once. Thawed PBMCs were FACS-sorted into unstimulated CD4+CD25+CD127- regulatory T cells, CD4+CD25- non-regulatory cells, CD4 and CD8 cells. Trimming removed 6 bases from V and 4 bases from J; junction bases left unmatched: 7. Germline V gives CDR1 SGHTA, CDR2 FQGNSA. CDR3 length: 15 residues. The rearrangement links TRBV7-2 to TRBJ1-4, with 8 bases aligning to TRBD1. The clonotype originates from a human donor in good health. Sequencing was carried out using CD4+ T cells from blood. CDR3 sequence: CASSRQGLGNEKLFF. The CDR3 bases are TGTGCCAGCAGTCGACAGGGGCTCGGTAATGAAAAACTGTTTTTT.